This T cell receptor beta chain was found in a study of beta chain features in type 1 diabetes (dated by TCRdb to about 2018). Notes on the research overall: Patients and healthy donors did not differ in mean age, gender distribution, total cell number or subset yield. A total of roughly 99 million sorted cells were examined across all samples, and the number of cells per subset was strongly correlated with RNA yield. In the study, recently diagnosed type 1 diabetes patients and matched healthy donors were compared on the TCRB repertoires of their sorted circulating CD4+ T cell subsets. Whereas all 30 or so donors provided naive and central memory subsets, regulatory and stem cell-like memory subsets were isolated from just 8 patients and roughly 8 healthy donors. What the research found in general, with its limitations: Fewer insertions and more nucleotide deletions at VDJ recombination sites were observed in patients with type 1 diabetes, implying thymic rearrangement abnormalities. Only small numbers of individuals were included in the HLA sub-analyses, which left unresolved whether HLA type had any influence on TCRB rearrangement. In all four CD4+ subsets, TCRB CDR3 length was moderately but significantly shorter in type 1 diabetes patients. Naive, central memory and regulatory TCRB repertoires appeared to be more similar among patients than among healthy donors. Because cDNA was sequenced instead of genomic DNA, activated cells with high expression could be over-represented, although the groups did not differ in activation or CD3 levels. Shorter templates might be favored by PCR, yet because patient and control samples were amplified and corrected together, any such skew would affect both groups equally.

V is reduced by 4 bases and J by 1 base, leaving a spacing of 7 bases between them. Its CDR3 holds 12 amino acids, cysteine through phenylalanine. Only CDR3 DNA is held: 36 bases, read in frame from base 1. The germline V gene (reference sequence) yields GTSNPN for CDR1 and SVGIG for CDR2. The entire amount of isolated RNA was reverse transcribed using the High Capacity cDNA Reverse Transcription Kit, so the sequenced TCRB transcripts were expressed ones. Naive, central memory and regulatory T cell samples underwent deep immunoSEQ sequencing, averaging roughly 3.4 million total reads per sample. After sorted cells were lysed in RLT buffer, RNA was extracted with DNase-treated RNeasy Micro or Mini kits, with the choice depending on cell number. To prevent cross-contamination, every cell subset was processed on its own, while patient and healthy donor samples were processed together. Using the immunoSEQ multiplex PCR, TCRB sequences were amplified from cDNA into 87-bp fragments spanning the CDR3 region. Amplicons were sequenced on the Illumina HiSeq platform. The authors' analysis ran thus. PCR bias was corrected computationally using synthetic template baselines, and reads within Hamming distance 2 were collapsed, with unmergeable singletons discarded. Reads were aligned to IMGT to assign V, D and J genes, CDR3 length, and insertions or deletions at six rearrangement sites. Clonotype counts were normalized to sorted cell number within each subset before computing true diversity and Gini coefficients with the tcR R package. Repertoire sharing was quantified using the overlap coefficient calculated on TCRB nucleotide sequences. As a proxy for the pre-selection repertoire, out-of-frame TCRB sequences from naive cells were analyzed. This immuneACCESS table, as held by TCRdb, lists in-frame sequences with V and J called but not all clones. Of the missing ones, under half trace to an unresolved V gene in checked studies; the others have no known cause. V, J and clone size were drawn from that table, and D and trimming were deduced from the DNA. In this sample the table shows about 160,000 clones, almost 65% of which occur a single time. The leading ten clones occupy around 0.096% of the sample.

This clone showed up just a few times. Its recognized antigen is unknown. No base quality information exists; no much larger clone differs at one position. A single peripheral blood draw of about 116 mL on average was collected from each donor into heparinised tubes. A BD FACSAria II was used to sort naive, central memory, regulatory and stem cell-like memory CD4+ T cells with a panel that included CD45RO, CCR7, CD25, CD127, CD95 and CD27. All sorted populations exceeded 95% purity. PBMCs were isolated right away by Lymphoprep density gradient centrifugation and were stained directly, without culture. Samples were stained and sorted in pairs, with one healthy donor and one patient per experiment, so that batch effects were minimized.

The TCR originated in a man between 25 and 39 years old with type 1 diabetes. Recombination connected TRBV30 to TRBJ2-5; no D gene call is confident. The sequenced material came from naive CD4+ T cells from blood. The sample's cell subset or site label, in plain terms: true naive CD4+ T cells. For the CDR3, the sequence is CAWNPGQETQYF. The base sequence is TGTGCCTGGAATCCGGGCCAAGAGACCCAGTACTTC. When the CDR3 is completed using the reference TRBV30 and TRBJ2-5 genes on either side, the full variable domain is SQTIHQWPATLVQPVGSPLSLECTVEGTSNPNLYWYRQAAGRGLQLLFYSVGIGQISSEVPQNLSASRPQDRQFILSSKKLLLSDSGFYLCAWNPGQETQYFGPGTRLLVL.